What follows describes a single T cell receptor (beta chain). Its antigen is not known. This specimen comes from a study of response to subunit inactivated influenza vaccine. Overall study findings and caveats: Authors suggested seasonal influenza vaccinations each recruit few new T cells.

Trimming pared 0 bases from V and 4 bases from J, leaving 11 bases between. Germline V gives CDR1 SGHRS, CDR2 YFSETQ. The CDR3 covers 14 residues. TCRdb fed the RT-PCR reads into MiXCR, producing one record per CDR3 protein. The sample lists about 500,000 distinct CDR3 sequences; under 15% were seen once. The sample consisted of PBMCs from blood, taken about 40 days after vaccination. This chain joins TRBV5-1 and TRBJ2-7, with D tentatively TRBD2 (5 bases). This clonotype was sampled from a man aged 45-65 years who received an inactivated influenza vaccine. CDR3: CASSLEGRDYEQYF. DNA of the CDR3: TGCGCCAGCAGCTTGGAAGGTCGGGATTACGAGCAGTACTTC.